The 18 T cell receptor beta chains listed next were all sequenced from one sample in a study of blood T cell repertoires in COVID-19 (dated by TCRdb to 2020 to 2021). The library was made by the immunoSEQ multiplex PCR assay. The table was pulled from immuneACCESS by TCRdb, which kept in-frame rearrangements only. Such tables lose some clones; where checked, under half of the loss comes from unresolved V genes, and the rest has no known cause. In this sample the table shows 300,000 to 350,000 clones, about 91% of which occur a single time. The ten most abundant clones make up roughly 1.7% of the sample. The sequenced sample consisted of peripheral blood. All receptors derive from a woman aged 25 to 45 with COVID-19, enrolled during active disease.

The chain has TRBV2 and TRBJ2-7, with TRBD1 matching 11 bases. V trimming: 7 bases; J trimming: 6 bases; junction bases outside the gene matches: 11. Per germline, CDR1 SNHLY and CDR2 FYNNEI. The CDR3 covers 15 residues. CDR3 amino acids: CASTLLGTGGAEQYF. The DNA for the CDR3 is TGTGCCAGCACCTTACTTGGGACAGGGGGGGCCGAGCAGTACTTC.

CDR3 DNA sequence: TGTGCCAGCAGCCTCGGCAGGGAAGAGACCCAGTACTTC. Amino acid sequence: CASSLGREETQYF. The rearrangement links TRBV5-4 to TRBJ2-5; D may be TRBD1 (5 bases). CDR3 size: 13 residues. V lost 4 bases to trimming and J lost 3 bases, with 10 bases between them. Germline loops: CDR1 SGHNT, CDR2 YYREEE (reference sequence). Full variable domain (missing parts from reference TRBV5-4 and TRBJ2-5): ETGVTQSPTHLIKTRGQQVTLRCSSQSGHNTVSWYQQALGQGPQFIFQYYREEENGRGNFPPRFSGLQFPNYSSELNVNALELDDSALYLCASSLGREETQYFGPGTRLLVL.

The chain employs TRBV3-1 (or the pseudogene TRBV3-2) and TRBJ2-3; perhaps TRBD1 as D (6 bases). The length of the CDR3 is 19 residues. Germline CDR1 LGHDT, CDR2 YNNKEL (reference sequence). V was trimmed by 0 bases and J by 6 bases, leaving 25 bases between them. In nucleotides, the CDR3 is TGTGCCAGCAGCCAAGATTGGCAACCGGACCTGGGGGCCGTGGATACGCAGTATTTT. As protein: CASSQDWQPDLGAVDTQYF.

The chain carries TRBV27 and TRBJ1-6; possibly TRBD1 for D (5 bases). CDR3 length: 13 residues. The V gene lost 2 bases and the J gene lost 10 bases, with 9 bases spanning the gap. Germline V gene sequence: CDR1 MNHEY, CDR2 SMNVEV (reference sequence). Written as DNA, the CDR3 is TGTGCCAGCAGTTTAGGGGGGGTGTCACCCCTCCACTTT. Its protein is CASSLGGVSPLHF.

The chain has TRBV5-8 and TRBJ1-4; D ambiguous. Germline-derived CDR1 and CDR2 are SGHTS and YDEGEE. Trimming removed 1 base from V and 6 bases from J, with 13 bases in between. This CDR3 spans 15 amino acids. The CDR3 reads CASSLRGTDYEKLFF. CDR3 coding DNA: TGTGCCAGCAGCTTGCGGGGTACCGATTATGAAAAACTGTTTTTT.

The rearrangement links TRBV7-9 to TRBJ1-1, with a possible D match to TRBD1 (6 bases). Between the trimmed V and J ends, which lost 2 bases and 6 bases, there was a span of 13 bases. The CDR3 extends over 14 amino acids. The germline CDR1 and CDR2 sequences are SEHNR and FQNEAQ (reference sequence). The CDR3 region is CASSLIAPGAEAFF. The CDR3 DNA follows: TGTGCCAGCAGCTTAATCGCCCCAGGGGCTGAAGCTTTCTTT.

V usage is TRBV28 and J usage is TRBJ2-7; 7 nucleotides align to TRBD2. Germline assignment: CDR1 MDHEN and CDR2 SYDVKM. Germline trimming cut 5 bases from V and 2 bases from J; bases unmatched to any gene: 9. CDR3 length: 15 amino acids. The CDR3: CASSPRGAGTYEQYV. For the CDR3, the DNA is TGTGCCAGCAGTCCCCGGGGAGCGGGGACCTACGAGCAGTACGTC.

This clone appeared a single time. The rearrangement links TRBV10-3 to TRBJ1-5; 7 bases are a match to TRBD1. Germline lookup yields CDR1 ENHRY and CDR2 SYGVKD. V trimming: 6 bases; J trimming: 6 bases; junction bases outside the gene matches: 5. This CDR3 has 13 amino acids. The CDR3 sequence: CAISDRESQPQHF. Here the CDR3 DNA reads TGTGCCATCAGCGACAGGGAGAGTCAGCCCCAGCATTTT.

The chain couples TRBV7-9 to TRBJ1-1; D may be TRBD1 (6 bases). This CDR3 region has 15 residues. Germline V CDR1 and CDR2: SEHNR, FQNEAQ (reference sequence). The V gene lost 5 bases and the J gene lost 4 bases, with 17 bases spanning the gap. Here the CDR3 DNA reads TGTGCCAGCAGCCCAAAGGGGGTCACGACCACTGAAGCTTTCTTT. Its translation is CASSPKGVTTTEAFF.

This chain joins TRBV28 and TRBJ1-4; perhaps TRBD1 as D (6 bases). Trimming cost V 6 bases and J 5 bases, with 19 bases left between them. Per the germline V gene, CDR1 is MDHEN and CDR2 is SYDVKM. The CDR3 contains 16 residues. The CDR3 here is CASSEQGPARNEKLFF. In DNA, the CDR3 is TGTGCCAGCAGCGAACAGGGTCCGGCCCGGAATGAAAAACTGTTTTTT.

In nucleotides, the CDR3 is TGCGCCAGCAGCTTAGCCCCGACAGGTGACAATCAGCCCCAGCATTTT. Residues: CASSLAPTGDNQPQHF. V usage is TRBV5-1 and J usage is TRBJ1-5; D is possibly TRBD1 (6 bases). Trimming pared 2 bases from V and 3 bases from J, leaving 15 bases between. Per the germline V gene, CDR1 is SGHRS and CDR2 is YFSETQ. This CDR3 spans 16 amino acids.

The sample holds one count of this clone. This chain connects TRBV19 to TRBJ2-2; D may be TRBD1 (6 bases). CDR1 is LNHDA and CDR2 is SQIVND in the germline V gene (reference sequence). The CDR3 consists of 14 residues. V was pared by 8 bases and J by 1 base, with 11 bases between. CDR3 residues: CASRRTENTGELFF. The DNA for the CDR3 is TGTGCCAGTCGGCGGACAGAGAACACCGGGGAGCTGTTTTTT.

The chain recombines TRBV21-1 with TRBJ2-7; the table's D gene call, TRBD1, was not cross checked with the DNA. TRBV21-1 is tagged as a pseudogene. The CDR3 extends over 16 amino acids. The CDR3 DNA reads as TGTGCCAGCGGAGAACCTCCGGGACAGAGGTCCTACGAGCAGTACGTC. Protein product: CASGEPPGQRSYEQYV.

The chain is built from TRBV12-3 or TRBV12-4 and TRBJ1-2, with D possibly TRBD1 on 5 matching bases. This CDR3 spans 13 amino acids. Trimming left V 5 bases short and J 7 bases short, with 14 bases between. CDR3 bases: TGTGCCAGCAGTCCCCCGGGGGTCGGTGGCTACACCTTC. It encodes CASSPPGVGGYTF.

This chain connects TRBV7-9 to TRBJ1-1; D is undetermined. There are 16 residues in the CDR3. From germline, CDR1 is SEHNR and CDR2 FQNEAQ (reference sequence). Trimming stripped 2 bases from V and 0 bases from J, with 13 bases between. The DNA for the CDR3 is TGTGCCAGCAGCTTATTCAAGTACACCTTGAACACTGAAGCTTTCTTT. Its translation: CASSLFKYTLNTEAFF. The full variable domain, its missing parts supplied by reference TRBV7-9 and TRBJ1-1, is DTGVSQNPRHKITKRGQNVTFRCDPISEHNRLYWYRQTLGQGPEFLTYFQNEAQLEKSRLLSDRFSAERPKGSFSTLEIQRTEQGDSAMYLCASSLFKYTLNTEAFFGQGTRLTVV.

The V call is TRBV9, the J call TRBJ1-1; D is possibly TRBD1 (5 bases). The germline gives CDR1 SGDLS, CDR2 YYNGEE. The CDR3 runs 14 residues. Trimming pared 5 bases from V and 5 bases from J, leaving 16 bases between. The CDR3 region has the DNA TGTGCCAGCAGTCAGGGAATGTTGGGAACTGAAGCTTTCTTT. It encodes CASSQGMLGTEAFF.

The V gene is TRBV2, the J gene TRBJ1-2, with D hard to call. The CDR3 contains 14 residues. Germline V gives CDR1 SNHLY, CDR2 FYNNEI. V was trimmed by 6 bases and J by 4 bases, leaving 15 bases between them. CDR3 protein: CASRYGESGYGYTF. DNA of the CDR3: TGTGCCAGCAGATATGGGGAGAGCGGCTATGGCTACACCTTC.

For the CDR3, the DNA is TGTGCCAGCAGCGTAGGAGGGTCGGATGGCTACACCTTC. This translates into CASSVGGSDGYTF. V gene TRBV9 combines with J gene TRBJ1-2; D unclear. V was pared by 0 bases and J by 6 bases, with 9 bases between. This CDR3 is built from 13 residues. Germline CDR1 reads SGDLS; CDR2 reads YYNGEE. Looking up the rest from reference TRBV9 and TRBJ1-2 gives the full variable domain: DSGVTQTPKHLITATGQRVTLRCSPRSGDLSVYWYQQSLDQGLQFLIQYYNGEERAKGNILERFSAQQFPDLHSELNLSSLELGDSALYFCASSVGGSDGYTFGSGTRLTVV.